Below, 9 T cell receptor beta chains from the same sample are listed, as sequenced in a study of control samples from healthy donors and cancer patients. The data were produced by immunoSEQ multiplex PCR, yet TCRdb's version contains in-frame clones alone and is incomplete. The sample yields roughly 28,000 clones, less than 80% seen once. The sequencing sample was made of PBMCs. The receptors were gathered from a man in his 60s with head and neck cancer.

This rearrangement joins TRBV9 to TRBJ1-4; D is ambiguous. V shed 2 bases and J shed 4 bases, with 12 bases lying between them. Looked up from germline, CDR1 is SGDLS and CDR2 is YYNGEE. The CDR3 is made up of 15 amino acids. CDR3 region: CASSVTGGVNEKLFF. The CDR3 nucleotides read TGTGCCAGCAGCGTTACCGGCGGTGTTAATGAAAAACTGTTTTTT.

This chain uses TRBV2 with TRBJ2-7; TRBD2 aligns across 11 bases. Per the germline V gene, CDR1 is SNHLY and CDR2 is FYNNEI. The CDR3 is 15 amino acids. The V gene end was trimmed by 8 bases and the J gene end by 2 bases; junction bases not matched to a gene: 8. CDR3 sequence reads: CASQLAGASAYEQYF. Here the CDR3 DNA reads TGTGCCAGCCAACTAGCGGGAGCCAGTGCCTACGAGCAGTACTTC. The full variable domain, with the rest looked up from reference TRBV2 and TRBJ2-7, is EPEVTQTPSHQVTQMGQEVILRCVPISNHLYFYWYRQILGQKVEFLVSFYNNEISEKSEIFDDQFSVERPDGSNFTLKIRSTKLEDSAMYFCASQLAGASAYEQYFGPGTRLTVT.

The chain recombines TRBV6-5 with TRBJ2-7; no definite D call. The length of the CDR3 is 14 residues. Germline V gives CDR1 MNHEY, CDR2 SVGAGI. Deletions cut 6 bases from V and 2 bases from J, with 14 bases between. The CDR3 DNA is TGTGCCAGCAGGCAAGGCCCCCCTACCTACGAGCAGTACTTC. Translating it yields CASRQGPPTYEQYF.

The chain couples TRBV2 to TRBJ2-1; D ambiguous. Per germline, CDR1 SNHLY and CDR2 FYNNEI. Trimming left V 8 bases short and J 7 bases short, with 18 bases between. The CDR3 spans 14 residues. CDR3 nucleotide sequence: TGTGCCAGCCTGACCAATCGGATGAGGAATGAGCAGTTCTTC. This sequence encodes CASLTNRMRNEQFF.

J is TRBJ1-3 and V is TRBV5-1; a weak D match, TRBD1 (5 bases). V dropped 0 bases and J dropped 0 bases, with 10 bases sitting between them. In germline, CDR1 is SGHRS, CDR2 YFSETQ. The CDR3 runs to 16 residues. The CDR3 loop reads CASSLGRDVSGNTIYF. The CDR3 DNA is TGCGCCAGCAGCTTGGGTCGGGACGTCTCTGGAAACACCATATATTTT.

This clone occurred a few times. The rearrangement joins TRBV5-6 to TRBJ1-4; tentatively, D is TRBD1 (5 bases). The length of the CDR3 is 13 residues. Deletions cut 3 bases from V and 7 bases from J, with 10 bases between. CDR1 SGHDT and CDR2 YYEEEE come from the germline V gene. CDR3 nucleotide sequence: TGTGCCAGCAGCTCTGGGACCTCTGAAAAACTGTTTTTT. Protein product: CASSSGTSEKLFF.

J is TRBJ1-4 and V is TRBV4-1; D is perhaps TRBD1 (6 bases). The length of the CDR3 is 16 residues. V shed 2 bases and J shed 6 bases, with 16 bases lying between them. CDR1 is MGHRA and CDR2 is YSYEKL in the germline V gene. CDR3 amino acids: CASSQRSGGADEKLFF. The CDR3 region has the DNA TGCGCCAGCAGCCAAAGATCGGGGGGGGCGGATGAAAAACTGTTTTTT.

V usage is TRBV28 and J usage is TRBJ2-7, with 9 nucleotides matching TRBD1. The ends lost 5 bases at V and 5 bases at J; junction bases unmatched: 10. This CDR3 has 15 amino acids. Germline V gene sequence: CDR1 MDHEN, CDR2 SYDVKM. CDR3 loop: CASSTRDRVTHEQYF. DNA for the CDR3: TGTGCCAGCAGTACCCGGGACAGGGTGACCCACGAGCAGTACTTC.

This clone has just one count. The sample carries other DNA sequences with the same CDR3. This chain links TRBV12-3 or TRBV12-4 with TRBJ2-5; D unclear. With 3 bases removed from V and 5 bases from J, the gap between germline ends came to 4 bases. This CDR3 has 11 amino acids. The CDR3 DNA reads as TGTGCCAGCAGTTTGGGGGAGACCCAGTACTTC. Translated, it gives CASSLGETQYF.